The next 23 T cell receptor beta chains were all read from a single sample in a study of T-cell reconstitution after alpha-beta-depleted transplantation in children. Researchers prepared the TCRbeta library using unique molecular identifiers, the study reports. TCRdb analysed the PCR reads with MiXCR anew, one entry per CDR3 protein. The repertoire holds approximately 800,000 distinct CDR3 sequences, with roughly 15% as singletons. Source: PBMCs, mostly from graft donor cells, taken 360 days after TCRalphabeta/CD19-depleted stem cell transplant. All receptors derive from a male patient between 10 and 17 years old who had a stem cell transplant for acute lymphoblastic leukemia, so the T cells may come from the graft donor.

This rearrangement joins TRBV9 to TRBJ2-5; the match to TRBD2 covers 11 bases. Germline V gives CDR1 SGDLS, CDR2 YYNGEE. V was pared by 0 bases and J by 10 bases, with 8 bases of the junction left unmatched. The CDR3 extends over 15 amino acids. The DNA of the CDR3 is TGTGCCAGCAGCGTAGGGGTGACTAGCGGGACCAACCAGTACTTC. This translates into CASSVGVTSGTNQYF.

This clonotype occurred many times. The CDR3 loop is CASSLVVNSYEQYF. In DNA form, the CDR3 reads TGCGCCAGCAGCTTGGTTGTGAATTCCTACGAGCAGTACTTC. V and J are TRBV5-1 and TRBJ2-7, with D hard to call. From germline, CDR1 is SGHRS and CDR2 YFSETQ. V shed 0 bases and J shed 1 base, with 8 bases lying between them. There are 14 residues in the CDR3.

The chain recombines TRBV20-1 with TRBJ2-7; D is ambiguous. The CDR3 is made up of 14 amino acids. The germline V gene encodes CDR1 DFQATT and CDR2 SNEGSKA (reference sequence). V shed 3 bases and J shed 2 bases, with 14 bases lying between them. The CDR3, as DNA: TGCAGTGCTAGCGAGGTATGGCCTACCTACGAGCAGTACTTC. Its protein is CSASEVWPTYEQYF.

This clonotype was detected ten times or more. The chain carries TRBV27 and TRBJ2-7, with TRBD1 matching over 7 bases. Germline V gives CDR1 MNHEY, CDR2 SMNVEV (reference sequence). The CDR3 is 15 residues long. The ends lost 2 bases at V and 3 bases at J; junction bases unmatched: 7. CDR3 amino acids: CASSLRAGGNYEQYF. CDR3 sequence (DNA): TGTGCCAGCAGTTTACGCGCAGGGGGTAACTACGAGCAGTACTTC.

In its sample, this clonotype was seen many times. The V gene is TRBV12-3 or TRBV12-4, the J gene TRBJ2-7; unclear D gene. Deletions cut 3 bases from V and 2 bases from J, with 2 bases between. This CDR3 is 11 amino acids long. The CDR3 spells CASSFAYEQYF. CDR3 DNA: TGTGCCAGCAGTTTCGCCTACGAGCAGTACTTC.

This chain's CDR3 is CASSPGLAGVHYEQFF. In nucleotides, the CDR3 is TGTGCCAGCAGCCCGGGACTAGCGGGAGTGCATTATGAGCAGTTCTTC. V usage is TRBV6-1 and J usage is TRBJ2-1, with 14 positions matching TRBD2. This CDR3 region has 16 residues. J was trimmed by 8 bases and V by 6 bases; bases with no gene match: 9. CDR1 and CDR2 (germline): MNHNS, SASEGT.

This clonotype came up a few times. The gene calls are TRBV25-1 and TRBJ2-5; 9 bases map to TRBD1. Germline V gives CDR1 MGHDK, CDR2 SYGVNS. This CDR3 has 15 amino acids. The V segment lost 8 bases and the J segment 4 bases; nucleotides outside the gene matches: 11. CDR3 DNA sequence: TGTGCCAGCGCCACCGGGACAGGGAACCGAGAGACCCAGTACTTC. Amino acid sequence: CASATGTGNRETQYF.

This clonotype was recorded a few times. The V gene is TRBV4-2, the J gene TRBJ1-3, with D unresolved. The CDR3 extends over 18 amino acids. The ends were cut back, 4 bases at V and 4 bases at J, with 23 bases in the middle. Germline CDR1 LGHNA, CDR2 YNFKEQ. This CDR3 reads CASSLNGVFPQPGNTIYF. The DNA for the CDR3 is TGTGCCAGCAGCCTAAATGGGGTTTTCCCCCAACCAGGAAACACCATATATTTT.

There are a few counts of this clonotype. DNA of the CDR3: TGTGCCAGCAGTAAACGCCTCTTTGACTACAATGAGCAGTTCTTC. This codes for CASSKRLFDYNEQFF. The chain employs TRBV12-3 or TRBV12-4 and TRBJ2-1, with no clear D. This CDR3 region has 15 residues. The germline V and J ends were trimmed by 5 bases and 3 bases, with 14 bases remaining between them.

The chain links TRBV7-6 to TRBJ2-1; D not certain. This CDR3 contains 12 residues. The V gene lost 4 bases and the J gene lost 7 bases, with 8 bases spanning the gap. CDR1 SGHVS and CDR2 FNYEAQ come from the germline V gene. CDR3 coding DNA: TGTGCCAGCAGCTCCCTAGTAAATGAGCAGTTCTTC. Translating gives CASSSLVNEQFF.

This clonotype showed up just a few times. The rearrangement links TRBV18 to TRBJ2-7, with D perhaps matching TRBD2 (5 bases). The CDR3 covers 13 residues. CDR1 is KGHSH and CDR2 is LQKENI in the germline V gene. Between the trimmed V and J ends, which lost 5 bases and 0 bases, there was a span of 8 bases. The CDR3 coding sequence is TGTGCCAGCTCATGGCTAGCCTCCTACGAGCAGTACTTC. Amino acid sequence: CASSWLASYEQYF.

The chain's CDR3 is CASSLPVTLAPYEQYF. Written as DNA, the CDR3 is TGTGCCAGCAGCTTGCCGGTGACGTTGGCCCCCTACGAGCAGTACTTC. This chain joins TRBV7-9 and TRBJ2-7; D is undetermined. In germline, CDR1 is SEHNR, CDR2 FQNEAQ (reference sequence). Trimming removed 3 bases at V and 2 bases at J, with 17 bases between. This CDR3 has 16 residues.

V and J are TRBV9 and TRBJ1-4; 9 bases are shared with TRBD1. J lost 7 bases, V lost 4 bases, and 2 bases had no gene match. The CDR3 spans 13 residues. Germline CDR1 SGDLS, CDR2 YYNGEE. The CDR3 is CASSPGQGEKLFF. The CDR3 DNA reads as TGTGCCAGCAGCCCGGGACAGGGTGAAAAACTGTTTTTT.

The V call is TRBV7-8, the J call TRBJ2-3; either TRBD1 or TRBD2 may supply D (5 bases each). CDR3 length equals 13 residues. The germline CDR1 and CDR2 sequences are SGHVS and FQNEAQ. V lost 5 bases and J 7 bases, leaving 13 bases between the germline ends. The CDR3 nucleotides are TGTGCCAGCAGCCCGGGGACGACAAATACGCAGTATTTT. Translated: CASSPGTTNTQYF.

This clonotype has a handful of counts. The rearrangement joins TRBV7-8 to TRBJ2-5, with 8 nucleotides matching TRBD1. V was clipped by 6 bases and J by 3 bases; unmatched bases: 6. The length of the CDR3 is 14 residues. The germline gives CDR1 SGHVS, CDR2 FQNEAQ. CDR3 sequence: CASRPRTGKETQYF. The CDR3, as DNA: TGTGCCAGCAGGCCCCGGACAGGGAAAGAGACCCAGTACTTC.

This clonotype was seen a few times. The chain combines TRBV19 with TRBJ2-1, with 9 bases aligning to TRBD1. The germline CDR1 and CDR2 sequences are LNHDA and SQIVND (reference sequence). The junction had 15 bases not matched to a gene; V was cut back by 5 bases and J by 4 bases. The CDR3 spans 18 residues. The DNA of the CDR3 is TGTGCCAGTAGTGCCGGGACAGGGAGTATTTCGGGGTACAATGAGCAGTTCTTC. Residues: CASSAGTGSISGYNEQFF. Full variable domain (missing parts from reference TRBV19 and TRBJ2-1): DGGITQSPKYLFRKEGQNVTLSCEQNLNHDAMYWYRQDPGQGLRLIYYSQIVNDFQKGDIAEGYSVSREKKESFPLTVTSAQKNPTAFYLCASSAGTGSISGYNEQFFGPGTRLTVL.

This chain's CDR3 is CASSFANAAFEDTQYF. Written as DNA, the CDR3 is TGCGCCAGCAGCTTCGCGAACGCGGCGTTTGAAGATACGCAGTATTTT. This sequence joins TRBV5-1 and TRBJ2-3, with D unclear. The V and J ends lost 2 bases and 5 bases respectively, with 18 bases between them. The CDR3 has 16 residues. Germline V gene sequence: CDR1 SGHRS, CDR2 YFSETQ.

This clonotype showed up just a few times. This chain connects TRBV4-2 to TRBJ1-5, with D uncertain. CDR1 and CDR2 (germline): LGHNA, YNFKEQ. Trimming took off 0 bases at V and 7 bases at J, with 10 bases between the two ends. This CDR3 has 14 residues. The CDR3 DNA sequence: TGTGCCAGCAGCCAAGAGCGAGATCCGCAGCCCCAGCATTTT. It specifies CASSQERDPQPQHF.

The genes are TRBV4-1 and TRBJ1-5; D remains unclear. The ends were cut back, 1 base at V and 3 bases at J, with 7 bases in the middle. This CDR3 contains 14 residues. Germline CDR1 and CDR2: MGHRA and YSYEKL. The CDR3 protein is CASSQVLINQPQHF. DNA of the CDR3: TGCGCCAGCAGCCAAGTACTGATCAATCAGCCCCAGCATTTT.

The CDR3 nucleotides read TGTGCCAGCAGTACCCCCTCGACAGGCGCATCACCCCTCCACTTT. Its translation is CASSTPSTGASPLHF. The rearrangement links TRBV28 to TRBJ1-6; tentative D call: TRBD1 (6 bases). V was cut by 5 bases and J by 10 bases, with 18 bases left in between. Germline V gene sequence: CDR1 MDHEN, CDR2 SYDVKM. The CDR3 contains 15 residues.

This clonotype has only a few counts. The chain couples TRBV4-1 to TRBJ1-1, with 11 bases identical to TRBD1. The CDR3 contains 17 residues. With 6 bases clipped from V and 4 bases from J, the junction kept 13 bases outside the gene matches. The germline V gene encodes CDR1 MGHRA and CDR2 YSYEKL. In DNA form, the CDR3 reads TGCGCCAGCAGTTACCTTCCGGGACAGGGGGTAACCACTGAAGCTTTCTTT. Protein: CASSYLPGQGVTTEAFF.

This clonotype appeared a few times. The chain recombines TRBV5-1 with TRBJ2-4, with 8 bases aligning to TRBD1. Germline values: CDR1 SGHRS, CDR2 YFSETQ. V shed 0 bases, J shed 8 bases, and the junction held 4 bases outside the gene matches. CDR3 size: 14 residues. The CDR3 sequence: CASSLGRGPDIQYF. In DNA, the CDR3 is TGCGCCAGCAGCTTGGGCAGGGGGCCGGACATTCAGTACTTC. Variable domain in full (rest from reference TRBV5-1 and TRBJ2-4): KAGVTQTPRYLIKTRGQQVTLSCSPISGHRSVSWYQQTPGQGLQFLFEYFSETQRNKGNFPGRFSGRQFSNSRSEMNVSTLELGDSALYLCASSLGRGPDIQYFGAGTRLSVL.

The chain joins TRBV24-1 to TRBJ2-7; 8 bases fit TRBD1. Germline V gene data show CDR1 as KGHDR and CDR2 as SFDVKD. The CDR3 covers 15 residues. Unmatched junction bases numbered 6, after V lost 2 bases and J lost 4 bases. CDR3 in amino acids: CATSDSGTGRYEQYF. The CDR3 nucleotides are TGTGCCACCAGTGATTCCGGGACAGGAAGATACGAGCAGTACTTC.